This is a list of T cell receptor beta chains from one sample in a study of technical replicates of blood from a few donors. Data came from immunoSEQ multiplex PCR; TCRdb stores just in-frame clones and leaves some out. The repertoire consists of roughly 80,000 clones, with 94% occurring once and the leading ten covering less than 0.4%. The sequenced material came from T cells isolated from PBMCs. These receptors were taken from a human donor in good health. CDR3s leave out the opening cysteine and the closing phenylalanine or tryptophan. The order of the fields is V gene, J gene, CDR3 protein.

>TRBV7-9|TRBJ1-1
ASSFTGEAF
>TRBV6-6|TRBJ2-7
ASSYELRGEQY
>TRBV7-9|TRBJ1-5
ASSLRGGDQPQH
>TRBV28|TRBJ2-2
ASSSDRGRTGELF
>TRBV11-3|TRBJ1-1
ASSFGQRDTEAF
>TRBV28|TRBJ1-2
ASSPPTGAGSGYT
>TRBV19|TRBJ2-2
ASSLTSGANTGELF
>TRBV27|TRBJ2-5
ASSYGTRHETQY
>TRBV7-9|TRBJ2-1
ASSLEGGRDNEQF
>TRBV30|TRBJ2-7
AWGFRGRYEQY
>TRBV11-3|TRBJ2-6
ASSLGTAFSGANVLT
>TRBV14|TRBJ2-7
ASRNLAGASYEQY
>TRBV30|TRBJ2-1
AWSRDSRNEQF
>TRBV10-3|TRBJ1-5
AISELGTGSNQPQH